This TCR beta chain was identified during a study of blood T cell repertoires in COVID-19. Study-wide background: T cells, B-cell-depleted T cells, or PBMCs provided the cDNA or gDNA that served as material.

V trimming: 4 bases; J trimming: 2 bases; junction bases outside the gene matches: 8. The CDR3 sequence is 15 residues long. The germline CDR1 and CDR2 sequences are SGHRS and YFSETQ. Only in-frame clones appear in the TCRdb table, and some are missing; sequencing was by immunoSEQ multiplex PCR. The table includes tens of thousands of clones, about 83% detected once. Source material: peripheral blood. The source is a human donor in a cohort sampled during active COVID-19. The J gene is TRBJ1-2, the V gene TRBV5-1, with 7 bases lining up with TRBD1. This chain's CDR3 is CASSVLTGPNYGYTF. As DNA, the CDR3 is TGCGCCAGCAGCGTCCTGACAGGGCCCAACTATGGCTACACCTTC.